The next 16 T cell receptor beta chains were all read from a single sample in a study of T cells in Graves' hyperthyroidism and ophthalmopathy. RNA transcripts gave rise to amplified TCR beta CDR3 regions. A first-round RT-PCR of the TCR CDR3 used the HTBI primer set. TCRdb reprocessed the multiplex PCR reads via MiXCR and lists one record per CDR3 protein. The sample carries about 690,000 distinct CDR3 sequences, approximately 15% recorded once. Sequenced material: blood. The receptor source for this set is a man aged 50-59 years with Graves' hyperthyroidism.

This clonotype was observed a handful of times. CDR3 DNA sequence: TGTGCCAGCAGCCAATTCCCCCCGGGGGAGAGTAACAATCAGCCCCAGCATTTT. Residues: CASSQFPPGESNNQPQHF. This sequence joins TRBV16 and TRBJ1-5; a weak D match, TRBD1 (5 bases). Germline V gene sequence: CDR1 KGHSY, CDR2 FQNENV. The CDR3 consists of 18 residues. Between the trimmed V and J ends, which lost 1 base and 3 bases, there was a span of 19 bases. Drawing the rest from reference TRBV16 and TRBJ1-5, the complete variable domain is GEEVAQTPKHLVRGEGQKAKLYCAPIKGHSYVFWYQQVLKNEFKFLISFQNENVFDETGMPKERFSAKCLPNSPCSLEIQATKLEDSAVYFCASSQFPPGESNNQPQHFGDGTRLSIL.

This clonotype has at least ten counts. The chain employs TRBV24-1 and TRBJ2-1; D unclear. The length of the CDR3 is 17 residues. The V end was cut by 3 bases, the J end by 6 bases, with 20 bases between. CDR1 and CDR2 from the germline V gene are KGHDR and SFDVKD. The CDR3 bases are TGTGCCACCAGTGATATTCTCGGGTCCCCGACGGGCAATGAGCAGTTCTTC. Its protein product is CATSDILGSPTGNEQFF.

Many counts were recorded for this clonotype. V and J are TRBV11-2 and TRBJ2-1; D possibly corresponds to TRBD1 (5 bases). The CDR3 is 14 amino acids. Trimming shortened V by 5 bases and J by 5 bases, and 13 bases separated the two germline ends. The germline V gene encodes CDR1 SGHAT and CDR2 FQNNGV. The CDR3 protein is CASSPGSINNEQFF. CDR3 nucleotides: TGTGCCAGCAGCCCAGGGTCTATTAACAATGAGCAGTTCTTC.

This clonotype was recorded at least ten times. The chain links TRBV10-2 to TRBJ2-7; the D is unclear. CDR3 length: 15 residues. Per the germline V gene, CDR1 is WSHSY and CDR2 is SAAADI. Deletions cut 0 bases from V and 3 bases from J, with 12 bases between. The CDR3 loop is CASSESLRLRYEQYF. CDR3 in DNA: TGCGCCAGCAGTGAGTCGCTCAGGCTACGCTACGAGCAGTACTTC.

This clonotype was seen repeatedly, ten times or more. The CDR3 loop is CASSLTALRTEAFF. The CDR3 DNA reads as TGCGCCAGCAGCTTGACCGCCCTGAGGACTGAAGCTTTCTTT. The gene calls are TRBV5-1 and TRBJ1-1; D unclear. Germline V gene sequence: CDR1 SGHRS, CDR2 YFSETQ. This CDR3 has 14 amino acids. Trimming stripped 1 base from V and 5 bases from J, with 12 bases between.

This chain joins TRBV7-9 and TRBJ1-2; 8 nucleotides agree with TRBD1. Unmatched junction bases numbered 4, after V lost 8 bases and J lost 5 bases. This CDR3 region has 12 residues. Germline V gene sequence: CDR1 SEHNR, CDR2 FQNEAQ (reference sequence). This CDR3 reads CASLGQAYGYTF. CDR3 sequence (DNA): TGTGCCAGCTTGGGACAGGCGTATGGCTACACCTTC.

CDR3: CSAREGWGSGNTEAFF. The CDR3 coding sequence is TGCAGTGCTAGAGAGGGATGGGGCAGCGGAAACACTGAAGCTTTCTTT. V usage is TRBV20-1 and J usage is TRBJ1-1, with D possibly matching TRBD1 (5 bases). The CDR3 runs to 16 residues. The germline gives CDR1 DFQATT, CDR2 SNEGSKA (reference sequence). V was trimmed by 0 bases and J by 2 bases, leaving 16 bases between them.

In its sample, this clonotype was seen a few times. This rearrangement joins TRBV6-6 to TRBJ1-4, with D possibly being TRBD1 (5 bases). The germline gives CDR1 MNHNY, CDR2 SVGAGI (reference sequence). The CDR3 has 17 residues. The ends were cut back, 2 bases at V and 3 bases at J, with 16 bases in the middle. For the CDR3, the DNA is TGTGCCAGCAGTTACATCGGGGAAGGGGCTGCTAATGAAAAACTGTTTTTT. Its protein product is CASSYIGEGAANEKLFF.

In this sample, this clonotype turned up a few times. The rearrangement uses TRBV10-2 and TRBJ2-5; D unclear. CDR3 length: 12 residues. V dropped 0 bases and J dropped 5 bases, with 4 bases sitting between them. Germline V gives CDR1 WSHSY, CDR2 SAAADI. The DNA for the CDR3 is TGCGCCAGCAGTGAGTCAGAGGAGACCCAGTACTTC. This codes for CASSESEETQYF.

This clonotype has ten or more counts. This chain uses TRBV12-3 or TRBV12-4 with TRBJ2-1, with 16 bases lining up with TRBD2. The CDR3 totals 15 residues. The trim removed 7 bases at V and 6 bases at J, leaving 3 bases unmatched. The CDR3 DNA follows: TGTGCCAGCACGGGACTAGCGGGAGGGCCCAATGAGCAGTTCTTC. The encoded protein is CASTGLAGGPNEQFF.

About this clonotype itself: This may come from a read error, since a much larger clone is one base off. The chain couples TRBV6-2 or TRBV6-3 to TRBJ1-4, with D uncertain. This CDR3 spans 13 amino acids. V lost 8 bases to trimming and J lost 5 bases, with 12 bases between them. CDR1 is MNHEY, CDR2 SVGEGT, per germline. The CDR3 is CASGRAMNEKLFF. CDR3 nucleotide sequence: TGTGCCAGCGGCCGGGCGATGAATGAAAAACTGTTTTTT.

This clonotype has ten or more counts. This CDR3 is CASSVLGLAGSEQYF. The CDR3 bases are TGTGCCAGCAGTGTTTTGGGACTAGCGGGATCCGAGCAGTACTTC. The chain links TRBV2 to TRBJ2-7; 13 nucleotides agree with TRBD2. CDR1 is SNHLY and CDR2 is FYNNEI in the germline V gene. The CDR3 covers 15 residues. Trimming took 4 bases from V and 6 from J; bases not matched to a gene: 6.

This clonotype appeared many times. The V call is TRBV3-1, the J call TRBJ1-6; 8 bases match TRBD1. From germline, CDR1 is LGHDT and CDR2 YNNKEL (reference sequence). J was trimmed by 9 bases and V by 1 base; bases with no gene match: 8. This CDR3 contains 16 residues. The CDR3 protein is CASSQGPGGLVSPLHF. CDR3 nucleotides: TGTGCCAGCAGCCAAGGCCCAGGGGGCCTGGTTTCACCCCTCCACTTT.

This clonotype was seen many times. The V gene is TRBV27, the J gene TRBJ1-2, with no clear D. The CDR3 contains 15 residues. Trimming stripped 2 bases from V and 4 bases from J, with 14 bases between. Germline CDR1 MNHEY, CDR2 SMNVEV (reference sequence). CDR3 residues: CASSLRYGHPYGYTF. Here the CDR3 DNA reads TGTGCCAGCAGTTTACGGTATGGCCATCCCTATGGCTACACCTTC.

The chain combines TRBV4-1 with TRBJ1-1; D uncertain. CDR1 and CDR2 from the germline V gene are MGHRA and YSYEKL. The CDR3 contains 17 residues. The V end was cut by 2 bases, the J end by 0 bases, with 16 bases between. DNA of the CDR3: TGCGCCAGCAGCCAAATGATTGACTTATCTTTGAACACTGAAGCTTTCTTT. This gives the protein CASSQMIDLSLNTEAFF.

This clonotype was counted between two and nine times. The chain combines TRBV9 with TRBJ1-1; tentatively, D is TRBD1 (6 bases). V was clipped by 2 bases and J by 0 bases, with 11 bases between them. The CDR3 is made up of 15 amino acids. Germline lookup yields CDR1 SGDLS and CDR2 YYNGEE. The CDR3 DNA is TGTGCCAGCAGCGTCGGGGGACAACTGAACACTGAAGCTTTCTTT. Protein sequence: CASSVGGQLNTEAFF.